The present T cell receptor beta chain was sequenced within a study of shared clonotypes between healthy human individuals. Turning to the study itself: Each donor's CD8 memory used one plate, CD8 naive two, each CD4 subset three. Study conclusions and caveats: The four-donor shared clonotypes exceeded non-shared clonotypes in generation probability, with non-shared ones scoring lower. Larger richness was generally estimated for naive than memory subsets.

It was CD45RO-negative cells, positively selected for CCR7, that made up naive CD8 cells, with terminally differentiated effector memory CD45RA+ cells excluded. Only a few counts were recorded for this clone. Its antigen is still unknown. It was at deep level that the assay was run. Produced via immunoSEQ multiplex PCR; TCRdb's table is partial and in-frame only. The table has around 560,000 clones, 95% seen once. This TCR was sampled from a woman under 40 in good health. Sequenced material: naive CD8+ T cells sorted from blood.

The CDR3: CASSLAPRQSGPRTTIYF. CDR3 sequence (DNA): TGTGCCAGCAGCTTGGCCCCACGACAATCCGGGCCTCGCACAACCATATATTTT. J is TRBJ1-3 and V is TRBV5-8; D is unresolved. Germline CDR1 reads SGHTS; CDR2 reads YDEGEE. The CDR3 is made up of 18 amino acids. The germline V and J ends were trimmed by 0 bases and 10 bases, with 26 bases remaining between them. Full variable domain (rest looked up from reference TRBV5-8 and TRBJ1-3): EAGVTQSPTHLIKTRGQQATLRCSPISGHTSVYWYQQALGLGLQFLLWYDEGEERNRGNFPPRFSGRQFPNYSSELNVNALELEDSALYLCASSLAPRQSGPRTTIYFGEGSWLTVV.